Listed below are T cell receptor beta chains from one sample, sequenced in a study of Graves' ophthalmopathy and Graves' hyperthyroidism. TCRdb called the multiplex PCR reads again in MiXCR, with one record for every CDR3 protein. The data show roughly 500,000 distinct CDR3 sequences, with roughly an eighth seen just once and over 7.5% held by the top ten. The sample was blood. The receptors shown here come from a woman aged 30 to 39 with Graves' ophthalmopathy. CDR3s include the opening cysteine and the closing phenylalanine or tryptophan. Fields, in order: CDR3 DNA, CDR3 protein, J gene, clone size, D gene, V gene. A D gene is named only where the DNA matches it firmly. Rows give clone size only sometimes, using once, few, many, or a class for an expanded clone.

CDR3 DNA: TGTGCCACCGAGATAGGAGGGAACACTGAAGCTTTCTTT
CDR3 protein: CATEIGGNTEAFF
J gene: TRBJ1-1
clone size: .
D gene: .
V gene: TRBV7-9

CDR3 DNA: TGCAGTGCTTCCTCGGACACTGAAGCTTTCTTT
CDR3 protein: CSASSDTEAFF
J gene: TRBJ1-1
clone size: many
D gene: .
V gene: TRBV20-1

CDR3 DNA: TGTGCCAGCAGCCGGTCAGGGGGGACCACTGAAGCTTTCTTT
CDR3 protein: CASSRSGGTTEAFF
J gene: TRBJ1-1
clone size: .
D gene: TRBD1
V gene: TRBV3-1

CDR3 DNA: TGTGCCAGCAGTAGACTAGGGGGGGAGCTGTTTTTT
CDR3 protein: CASSRLGGELFF
J gene: TRBJ2-2
clone size: many
D gene: .
V gene: TRBV27

CDR3 DNA: TGTGCCTGGAGTGTCACAGGGGGCTCGGGCTATGGCTACACCTTC
CDR3 protein: CAWSVTGGSGYGYTF
J gene: TRBJ1-2
clone size: few
D gene: TRBD1
V gene: TRBV30

CDR3 DNA: TGTGCCAGCAGTTTAGCGCCAGGGGGCCTCTATGGCTACACCTTC
CDR3 protein: CASSLAPGGLYGYTF
J gene: TRBJ1-2
clone size: many
D gene: TRBD1
V gene: TRBV12-3/TRBV12-4

CDR3 DNA: TGTGCCAGCAGTTTAGACCACAATCAGCCCCAGCATTTT
CDR3 protein: CASSLDHNQPQHF
J gene: TRBJ1-5
clone size: many
D gene: .
V gene: TRBV12-3/TRBV12-4

CDR3 DNA: TGTGCCACCAGTGATATCCGAAAGGCTGAAGCTTTCTTT
CDR3 protein: CATSDIRKAEAFF
J gene: TRBJ1-1
clone size: once
D gene: .
V gene: TRBV24-1

CDR3 DNA: TGTGCCAGCAGTCTCGGGACTAGCATCGCCCAAGAGACCCAGTACTTC
CDR3 protein: CASSLGTSIAQETQYF
J gene: TRBJ2-5
clone size: many
D gene: TRBD2
V gene: TRBV12-3/TRBV12-4

CDR3 DNA: TGTGCCAGCAGCTCGGCCGGGACAGGGAGGTATGGCTACACCTTC
CDR3 protein: CASSSAGTGRYGYTF
J gene: TRBJ1-2
clone size: many
D gene: TRBD1
V gene: TRBV13

CDR3 DNA: TGTGCCTCCGCGCTGCGGCGGGAGAGACAAGAGACCCAGTACTTC
CDR3 protein: CASALRRERQETQYF
J gene: TRBJ2-5
clone size: many
D gene: TRBD2
V gene: TRBV30

CDR3 DNA: TGTGCCAGCAGATTGGACAGCCTTGGCACAGATACGCAGTATTTT
CDR3 protein: CASRLDSLGTDTQYF
J gene: TRBJ2-3
clone size: many
D gene: .
V gene: TRBV5-4

CDR3 DNA: TGTGCCAGCAGTTTATGGGTATCCTACGAGCAGTACTTC
CDR3 protein: CASSLWVSYEQYF
J gene: TRBJ2-7
clone size: many
D gene: .
V gene: TRBV28

CDR3 DNA: TGTGCCATCAGTGGCACTAGCGCTGAGACCCAGTACTTC
CDR3 protein: CAISGTSAETQYF
J gene: TRBJ2-5
clone size: many
D gene: TRBD2
V gene: TRBV10-3

CDR3 DNA: TGTGCCAGCTCAGCGGGACACGGCTACGAGCAGTACTTC
CDR3 protein: CASSAGHGYEQYF
J gene: TRBJ2-7
clone size: few
D gene: .
V gene: TRBV18

CDR3 DNA: TGTGCCAGCAGCTTACTCGGGGGAGAGACCCAGTACTTC
CDR3 protein: CASSLLGGETQYF
J gene: TRBJ2-5
clone size: many
D gene: .
V gene: TRBV7-3

CDR3 DNA: TGTGCCAGCAGCCCAGGAACTCACGAGCAGTACTTC
CDR3 protein: CASSPGTHEQYF
J gene: TRBJ2-7
clone size: .
D gene: .
V gene: TRBV3-1

CDR3 DNA: TGTGCCTGGAGTGTAGCGGGGGCGGGAGAGACCCAGTACTTC
CDR3 protein: CAWSVAGAGETQYF
J gene: TRBJ2-5
clone size: many
D gene: TRBD2
V gene: TRBV30

CDR3 DNA: TGTGCCAGCAGCCAAGAAGGTTTTTTTGACGAGCAGTACTTC
CDR3 protein: CASSQEGFFDEQYF
J gene: TRBJ2-7
clone size: many
D gene: .
V gene: TRBV3-1

CDR3 DNA: TGTGCCAGCAGCCAAGAGGGGACTAGCGGGACGACCGGGGAGCTGTTTTTT
CDR3 protein: CASSQEGTSGTTGELFF
J gene: TRBJ2-2
clone size: .
D gene: TRBD2
V gene: TRBV3-1

CDR3 DNA: TGTGCCAGCAGTGAGATAAGCAGGAGAGACAATCAGCCCCAGCATTTT
CDR3 protein: CASSEISRRDNQPQHF
J gene: TRBJ1-5
clone size: many
D gene: .
V gene: TRBV6-1

CDR3 DNA: TGTGCCAGCAGCCCCGACAGGGGGCCTGAAGCTTTCTTT
CDR3 protein: CASSPDRGPEAFF
J gene: TRBJ1-1
clone size: many
D gene: TRBD1
V gene: TRBV5-6